The entry below gives a single T cell receptor (beta chain) sequence along with its context. Assay: immunoSEQ multiplex PCR; the TCRdb copy retains only in-frame clones and omits some. In the table there are approximately 470,000 clones, around 90% of which are singletons. This specimen belongs to a study of blood T cell repertoires in COVID-19. Background on the study: Samples of COVID-19 (acute and convalescent) were obtained from the United States, Italy and Spain.

With V trimmed by 3 bases and J by 10 bases, 6 bases remained unmatched. This CDR3 region has 13 residues. The V call is TRBV12-3 or TRBV12-4, the J call TRBJ2-1; TRBD2 aligns across 7 bases. Sequencing was carried out using PBMCs or T cells enriched from blood (not recorded which). The TCR was taken from a woman in her late teens or twenties who had recovered from COVID-19. CDR3 residues: CASSFSGEGEQFF. The CDR3 DNA reads as TGTGCCAGCAGTTTCAGCGGGGAGGGGGAGCAGTTCTTC.